This T cell receptor beta chain was obtained from a study of blood T cell repertoires in COVID-19. Overall study context: PBMCs, B-cell-depleted T cells, or T cells provided the cDNA or gDNA that made up the material.

As handled by the study authors: Nucleated cell number was recorded as an estimate derived from reference gene primer amplification. The repertoire was sequenced with immunoSEQ multiplex PCR; TCRdb's copy has only in-frame clones and lacks some. From that table come the V and J calls and clone size; the DNA was used to work out D and trimming. The table records about 120,000 clones, more than 70% of them present only once. Input material: peripheral blood. This TCR came from a human donor in a cohort sampled during active COVID-19.

CDR3 residues: CASSLGALMNTEAFF. CDR3 coding DNA: TGTGCCAGCAGCCTGGGGGCCCTCATGAACACTGAAGCTTTCTTT. The chain is built from TRBV11-1 and TRBJ1-1, with D possibly TRBD1 on 6 matching bases. V lost 5 bases, J lost 0 bases, and 13 bases lay in between. CDR1 SGHAT and CDR2 FQDESV come from the germline V gene (reference sequence). This CDR3 spans 15 amino acids. The full variable domain, rest sourced from reference TRBV11-1 and TRBJ1-1, is EAEVAQSPRYKITEKSQAVAFWCDPISGHATLYWYRQILGQGPELLVQFQDESVVDDSQLPKDRFSAERLKGVDSTLKIQPAELGDSAMYLCASSLGALMNTEAFFGQGTRLTVV.